Shown below are 10 T cell receptor beta chains from a single sample sequenced in a study of T-cell memory formation after mild COVID-19. TCRdb redid the calling of the 5' RACE reads with MiXCR, one entry per CDR3 protein. The sample holds roughly 99,000 distinct CDR3 sequences, about an eighth seen once. The sequenced material came from PBMCs or a T cell subset sorted from them (not recorded which). The receptors come from a young man who had mild COVID-19 (a few samples of this study predate the infection). Cell type and time point are not known.

This clonotype came up a few times. V is TRBV14 and J is TRBJ2-3; possibly TRBD1 for D (6 bases). There are 13 residues in the CDR3. V was clipped by 7 bases and J by 4 bases, with 12 bases between them. Germline assignment: CDR1 SGHDN and CDR2 FVKESK. CDR3 sequence reads: CASNQGSADTQYF. The CDR3 DNA reads TGTGCCAGCAATCAGGGGTCGGCAGATACGCAGTATTTT. The full variable domain, rest sourced from reference TRBV14 and TRBJ2-3, is EAGVTQFPSHSVIEKGQTVTLRCDPISGHDNLYWYRRVMGKEIKFLLHFVKESKQDESGMPNNRFLAERTGGTYSTLKVQPAELEDSGVYFCASNQGSADTQYFGPGTRLTVL.

The CDR3 reads CSVRETGVLETQYF. The CDR3 DNA reads TGCAGCGTACGTGAGACAGGGGTTTTGGAGACCCAGTACTTC. The V gene is TRBV29-1, the J gene TRBJ2-5; the match to TRBD1 covers 8 bases. The germline gives CDR1 SQVTM, CDR2 ANQGSEA. This CDR3 has 14 residues. J gave up 5 bases and V 6 bases, and 11 bases lay outside the gene matches. Full variable domain (rest looked up from reference TRBV29-1 and TRBJ2-5): SAVISQKPSRDICQRGTSLTIQCQVDSQVTMMFWYRQQPGQSLTLIATANQGSEATYESGFVIDKFPISRPNLTFSTLTVSNMSPEDSSIYLCSVRETGVLETQYFGPGTRLLVL.

J is TRBJ1-1 and V is TRBV27, with D hard to call. This CDR3 spans 15 amino acids. V lost 2 bases to trimming and J lost 2 bases, with 12 bases between them. CDR1 is MNHEY and CDR2 is SMNVEV in the germline V gene (reference sequence). The DNA of the CDR3 is TGTGCCAGCAGTTTAAAGTCGGGAGCTAACACTGAAGCTTTCTTT. It translates to CASSLKSGANTEAFF.

This clonotype was observed a few times. The J gene is TRBJ2-3, the V gene TRBV4-3, with TRBD1 as a possible D gene (6 bases). CDR1 is LGHNA and CDR2 is YSLEER in the germline V gene. Trimming removed 2 bases from V and 1 base from J, with 13 bases in between. The CDR3 runs to 16 residues. The chain's CDR3 is CASSQYRVAGTDTQYF. For the CDR3, the DNA is TGCGCCAGCAGCCAATACAGGGTGGCGGGCACAGATACGCAGTATTTT.

This clonotype was detected only a few times. The chain is built from TRBV4-3 and TRBJ2-7; tentative D call: TRBD2 (6 bases). The CDR3 is made up of 14 amino acids. Trimming stripped 1 base from V and 6 bases from J, with 13 bases between. The V gene's germline CDR1 is LGHNA and CDR2 YSLEER. This CDR3 reads CASSQGLDSSEQYF. CDR3 coding DNA: TGCGCCAGCAGCCAAGGACTAGATTCTAGCGAGCAGTACTTC.

This sequence joins TRBV20-1 and TRBJ2-1; 11 bases map to TRBD2. In germline, CDR1 is DFQATT, CDR2 SNEGSKA (reference sequence). The CDR3 spans 14 residues. Trimming cost V 5 bases and J 7 bases; bases outside gene matches: 7. The CDR3 sequence is CSAVLAGGRNEQFF. In nucleotides, the CDR3 is TGCAGTGCTGTTCTAGCGGGGGGCCGGAATGAGCAGTTCTTC.

V and J are TRBV4-2 and TRBJ1-5; a possible D gene is TRBD1 (6 bases). From germline, CDR1 is LGHNA and CDR2 YNFKEQ. The CDR3 spans 15 residues. V dropped 1 base and J dropped 7 bases, with 14 bases sitting between them. CDR3 in DNA: TGTGCCAGCAGCCAAGGTGGGGACGGGGGCCAGCCCCAGCATTTT. Amino acid sequence: CASSQGGDGGQPQHF.

The rearrangement joins TRBV9 to TRBJ1-1; D is undetermined. The CDR3 extends over 13 amino acids. The V gene lost 6 bases and the J gene lost 1 base, with 10 bases spanning the gap. Per germline, CDR1 SGDLS and CDR2 YYNGEE. In DNA form, the CDR3 reads TGTGCCAGCAACGCCTGGGGGAACACTGAAGCTTTCTTT. Amino acids: CASNAWGNTEAFF.

The rearrangement links TRBV12-3 or TRBV12-4 to TRBJ1-1; the D gene is possibly TRBD1 (5 bases). This CDR3 is 15 amino acids long. The V end was cut by 0 bases, the J end by 1 base, with 9 bases between. CDR3 sequence reads: CASSLALTANTEAFF. The CDR3 region has the DNA TGTGCCAGCAGTTTAGCTCTGACAGCGAACACTGAAGCTTTCTTT.

The genes are TRBV7-9 and TRBJ2-5, with D perhaps matching TRBD2 (5 bases). Germline V gene sequence: CDR1 SEHNR, CDR2 FQNEAQ (reference sequence). This CDR3 region has 14 residues. V was shortened by 5 bases and J by 0 bases, with 10 bases between the two germline ends. The CDR3 spells CASSGAGYQETQYF. The CDR3 DNA follows: TGTGCCAGCAGCGGCGCGGGCTACCAAGAGACCCAGTACTTC. The whole variable domain, filled in from reference TRBV7-9 and TRBJ2-5, reads DTGVSQNPRHKITKRGQNVTFRCDPISEHNRLYWYRQTLGQGPEFLTYFQNEAQLEKSRLLSDRFSAERPKGSFSTLEIQRTEQGDSAMYLCASSGAGYQETQYFGPGTRLLVL.